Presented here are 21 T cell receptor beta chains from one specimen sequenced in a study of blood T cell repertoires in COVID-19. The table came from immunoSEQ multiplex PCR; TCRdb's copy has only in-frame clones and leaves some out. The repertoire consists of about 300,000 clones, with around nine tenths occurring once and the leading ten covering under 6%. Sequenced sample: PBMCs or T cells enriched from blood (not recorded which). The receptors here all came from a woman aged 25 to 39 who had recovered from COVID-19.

DNA for the CDR3: TGTGCCAGTAGTATGTCCAGGGGGCGAAATCAGCCCCAGCATTTT. The encoded protein is CASSMSRGRNQPQHF. The rearrangement links TRBV19 to TRBJ1-5, with 8 nucleotides matching TRBD1. Germline loops: CDR1 LNHDA, CDR2 SQIVND (reference sequence). The junction had 5 bases not matched to a gene; V was cut back by 3 bases and J by 4 bases. The CDR3 runs to 15 residues.

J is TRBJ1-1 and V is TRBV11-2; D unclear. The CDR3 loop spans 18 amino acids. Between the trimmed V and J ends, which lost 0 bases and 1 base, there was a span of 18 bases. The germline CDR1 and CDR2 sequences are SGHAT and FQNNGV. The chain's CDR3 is CASSLEAPFLSWNTEAFF. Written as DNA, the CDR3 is TGTGCCAGCAGCTTAGAAGCTCCGTTTCTAAGCTGGAACACTGAAGCTTTCTTT.

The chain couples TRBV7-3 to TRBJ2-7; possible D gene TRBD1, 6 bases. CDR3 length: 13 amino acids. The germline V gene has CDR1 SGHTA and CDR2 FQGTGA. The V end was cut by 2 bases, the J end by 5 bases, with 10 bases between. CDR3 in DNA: TGTGCCAGCAGCTTATCGGCAGGGGACGAGCAGTACTTC. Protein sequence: CASSLSAGDEQYF.

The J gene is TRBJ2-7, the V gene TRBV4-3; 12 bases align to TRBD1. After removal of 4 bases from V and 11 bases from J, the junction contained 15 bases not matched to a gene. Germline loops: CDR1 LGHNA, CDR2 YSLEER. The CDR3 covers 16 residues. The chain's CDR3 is CASSLTRLGQGAVEYF. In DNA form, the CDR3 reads TGCGCCAGCAGCCTCACCCGGCTGGGACAGGGGGCTGTAGAGTACTTC.

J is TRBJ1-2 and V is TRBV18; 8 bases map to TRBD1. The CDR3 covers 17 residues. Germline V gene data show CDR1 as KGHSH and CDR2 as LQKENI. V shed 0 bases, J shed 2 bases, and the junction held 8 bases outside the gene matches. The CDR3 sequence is CASSPPPGRGQNYGYTF. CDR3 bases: TGTGCCAGCTCACCACCTCCGGGCAGGGGGCAAAACTATGGCTACACCTTC.

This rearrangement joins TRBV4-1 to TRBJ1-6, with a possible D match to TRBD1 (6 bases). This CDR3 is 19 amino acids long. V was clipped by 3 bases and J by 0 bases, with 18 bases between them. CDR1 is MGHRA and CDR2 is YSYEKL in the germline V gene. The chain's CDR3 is CASSQVPGTLSSYNSPLHF. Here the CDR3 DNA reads TGCGCCAGCAGCCAGGTACCCGGGACATTGAGCTCCTATAATTCACCCCTCCACTTT.

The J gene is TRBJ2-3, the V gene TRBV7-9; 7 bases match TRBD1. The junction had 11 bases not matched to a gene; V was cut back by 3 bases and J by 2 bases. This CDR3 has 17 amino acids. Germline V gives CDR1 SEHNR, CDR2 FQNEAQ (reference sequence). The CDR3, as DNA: TGTGCCAGCAGCTTGTTTCCTCGACAGGGCATCACAGATACGCAGTATTTT. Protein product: CASSLFPRQGITDTQYF.

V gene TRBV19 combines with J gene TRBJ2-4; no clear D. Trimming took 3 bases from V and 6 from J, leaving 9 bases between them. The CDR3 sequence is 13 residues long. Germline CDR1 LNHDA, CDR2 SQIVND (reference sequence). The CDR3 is CASSMRGLNIQYF. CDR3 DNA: TGTGCCAGTAGTATGCGAGGTTTAAACATTCAGTACTTC.

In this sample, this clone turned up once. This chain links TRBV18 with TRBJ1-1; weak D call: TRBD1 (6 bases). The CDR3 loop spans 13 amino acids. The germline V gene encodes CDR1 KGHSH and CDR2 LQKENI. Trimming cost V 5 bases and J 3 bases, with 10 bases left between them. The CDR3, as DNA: TGTGCCAGCTCAACCACAGGGTACACTGAAGCTTTCTTT. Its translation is CASSTTGYTEAFF.

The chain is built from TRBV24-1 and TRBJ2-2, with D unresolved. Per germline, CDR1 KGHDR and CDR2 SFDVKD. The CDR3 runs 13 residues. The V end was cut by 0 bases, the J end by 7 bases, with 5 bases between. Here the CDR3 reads CATSDLLGGELFF. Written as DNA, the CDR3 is TGTGCCACCAGTGATTTGCTCGGCGGGGAGCTGTTTTTT.

In DNA form, the CDR3 reads TGTGCCAGCAGTTCGCCCGCGGCCGGAAGCAATCAGCCCCAGCATTTT. This translates into CASSSPAAGSNQPQHF. The chain carries TRBV28 and TRBJ1-5; D is unclear. CDR1 is MDHEN and CDR2 is SYDVKM in the germline V gene. The CDR3 sequence is 16 residues long. The germline V and J ends were trimmed by 4 bases and 1 base, with 14 bases remaining between them.

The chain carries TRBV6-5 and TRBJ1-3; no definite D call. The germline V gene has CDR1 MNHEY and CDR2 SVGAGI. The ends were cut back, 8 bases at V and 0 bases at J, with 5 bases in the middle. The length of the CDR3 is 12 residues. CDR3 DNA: TGTGCCAGCCTCGGCTCTGGAAACACCATATATTTT. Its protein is CASLGSGNTIYF.

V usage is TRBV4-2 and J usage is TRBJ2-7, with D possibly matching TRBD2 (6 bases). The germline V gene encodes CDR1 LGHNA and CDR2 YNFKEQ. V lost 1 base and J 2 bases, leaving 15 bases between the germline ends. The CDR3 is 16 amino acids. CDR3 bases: TGTGCCAGCAGCCAAGTGGTCGGTAGCGGCACCTACGAGCAGTACTTC. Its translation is CASSQVVGSGTYEQYF.

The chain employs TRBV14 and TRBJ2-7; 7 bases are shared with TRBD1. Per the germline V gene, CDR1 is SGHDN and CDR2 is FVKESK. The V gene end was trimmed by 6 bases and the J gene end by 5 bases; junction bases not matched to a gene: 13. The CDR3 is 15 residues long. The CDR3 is CASRHRDSARHEQYF. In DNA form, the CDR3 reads TGTGCCAGCAGGCACCGGGACAGCGCCCGTCACGAGCAGTACTTC.

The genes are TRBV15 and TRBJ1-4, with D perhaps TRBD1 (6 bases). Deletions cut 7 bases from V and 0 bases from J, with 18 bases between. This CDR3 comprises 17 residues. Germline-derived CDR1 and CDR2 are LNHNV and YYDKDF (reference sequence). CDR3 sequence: CATNSGRGQATNEKLFF. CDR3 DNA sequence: TGTGCCACCAATTCGGGCAGGGGTCAAGCAACTAATGAAAAACTGTTTTTT. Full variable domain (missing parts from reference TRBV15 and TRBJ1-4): DAMVIQNPRYQVTQFGKPVTLSCSQTLNHNVMYWYQQKSSQAPKLLFHYYDKDFNNEADTPDNFQSRRPNTSFCFLDIRSPGLGDTAMYLCATNSGRGQATNEKLFFGSGTQLSVL.

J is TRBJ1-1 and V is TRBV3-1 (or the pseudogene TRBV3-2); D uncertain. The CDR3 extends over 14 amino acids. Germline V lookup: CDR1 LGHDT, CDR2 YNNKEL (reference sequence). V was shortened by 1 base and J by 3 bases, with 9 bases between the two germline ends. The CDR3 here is CASSQGGGHTEAFF. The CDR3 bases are TGTGCCAGCAGCCAAGGGGGAGGGCACACTGAAGCTTTCTTT.

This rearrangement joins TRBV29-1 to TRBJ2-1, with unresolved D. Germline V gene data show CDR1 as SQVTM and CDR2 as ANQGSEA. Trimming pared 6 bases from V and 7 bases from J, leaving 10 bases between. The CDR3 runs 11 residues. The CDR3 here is CSVARPNEQFF. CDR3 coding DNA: TGCAGCGTCGCCAGGCCAAATGAGCAGTTCTTC.

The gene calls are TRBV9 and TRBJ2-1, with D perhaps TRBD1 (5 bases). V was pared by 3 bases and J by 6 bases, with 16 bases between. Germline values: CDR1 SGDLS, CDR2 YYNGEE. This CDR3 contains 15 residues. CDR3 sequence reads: CASSALGTDTNEQFF. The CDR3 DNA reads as TGTGCCAGCAGCGCTCTCGGTACGGACACCAATGAGCAGTTCTTC.

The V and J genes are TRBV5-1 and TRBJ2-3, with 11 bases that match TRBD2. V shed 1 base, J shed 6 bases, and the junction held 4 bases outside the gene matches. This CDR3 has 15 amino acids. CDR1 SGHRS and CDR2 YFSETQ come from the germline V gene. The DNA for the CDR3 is TGCGCCAGCAGCTTGCCTAGCGGGGGGTCCGATACGCAGTATTTT. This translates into CASSLPSGGSDTQYF.

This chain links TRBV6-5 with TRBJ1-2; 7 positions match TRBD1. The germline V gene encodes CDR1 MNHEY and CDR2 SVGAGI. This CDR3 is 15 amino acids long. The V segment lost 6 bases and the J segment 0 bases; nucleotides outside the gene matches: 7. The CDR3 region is CASSPQGSTNYGYTF. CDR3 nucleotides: TGTGCCAGCAGCCCACAGGGGTCGACTAACTATGGCTACACCTTC.

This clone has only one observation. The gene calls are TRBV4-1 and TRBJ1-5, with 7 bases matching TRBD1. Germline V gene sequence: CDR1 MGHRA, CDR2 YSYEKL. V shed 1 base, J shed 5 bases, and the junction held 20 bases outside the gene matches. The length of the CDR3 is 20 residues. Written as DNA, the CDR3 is TGCGCCAGCAGCCAAGTTTCCGGGACAGCGCTCAATAGGAATTATCAGCCCCAGCATTTT. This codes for CASSQVSGTALNRNYQPQHF.